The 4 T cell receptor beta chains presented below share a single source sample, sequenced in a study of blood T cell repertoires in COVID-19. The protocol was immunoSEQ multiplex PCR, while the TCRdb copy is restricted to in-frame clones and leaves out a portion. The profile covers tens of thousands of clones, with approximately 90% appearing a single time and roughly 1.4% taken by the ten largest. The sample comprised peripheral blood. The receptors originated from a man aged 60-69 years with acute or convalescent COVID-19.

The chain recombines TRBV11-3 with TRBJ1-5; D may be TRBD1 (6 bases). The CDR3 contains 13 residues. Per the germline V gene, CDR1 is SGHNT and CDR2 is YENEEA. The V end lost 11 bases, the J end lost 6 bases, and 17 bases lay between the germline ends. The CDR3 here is CAGGAGALQPQHF. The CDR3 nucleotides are TGTGCCGGAGGGGCGGGGGCCCTTCAGCCCCAGCATTTT.

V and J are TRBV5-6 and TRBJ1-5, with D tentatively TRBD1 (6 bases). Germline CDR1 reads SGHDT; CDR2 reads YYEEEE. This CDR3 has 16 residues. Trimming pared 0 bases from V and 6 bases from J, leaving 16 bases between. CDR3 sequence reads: CASSLGSGGFGQPQHF. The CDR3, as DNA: TGTGCCAGCAGCTTGGGATCGGGGGGCTTTGGTCAGCCCCAGCATTTT.

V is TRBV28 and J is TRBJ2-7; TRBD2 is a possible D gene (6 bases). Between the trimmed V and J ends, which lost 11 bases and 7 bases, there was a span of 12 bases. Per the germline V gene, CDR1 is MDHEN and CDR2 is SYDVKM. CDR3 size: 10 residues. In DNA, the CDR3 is TGTGCCTCTAGTGGGAGGGAGCAGTACTTC. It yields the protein CASSGREQYF.

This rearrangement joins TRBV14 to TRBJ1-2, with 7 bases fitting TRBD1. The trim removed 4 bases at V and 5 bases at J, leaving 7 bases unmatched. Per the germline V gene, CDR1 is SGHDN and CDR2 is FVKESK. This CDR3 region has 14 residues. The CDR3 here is CASSPRQGRYGYTF. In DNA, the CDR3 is TGTGCCAGCAGCCCTCGACAGGGAAGATATGGCTACACCTTC.